This section outlines one T cell receptor beta chain sequence together with its context. Its antigen is not known. The CDR3 has 14 residues. Germline CDR1 MNHNS, CDR2 SASEGT. Trimming shortened V by 7 bases and J by 4 bases, and 17 bases separated the two germline ends. The data were obtained in a study of radiation and T cells in renal cell carcinoma. Study-wide background: Nephrectomy followed 15 Gy stereotactic body radiation by 4 weeks.

Sample time point: baseline pretreatment blood. Described treatment: 15 Gy SBRT to primary tumor, nephrectomy 4 weeks later. Points from the study as a whole: Pretreatment tumor biopsies were lacking, so baseline clonotypes are unknown.

Measured with immunoSEQ multiplex PCR; TCRdb has only the in-frame clones, and not every one. The sample has 130,000 or so clones; approximately 87% are singletons. The origin of this receptor is a woman between 50 and 59 years old with renal cell carcinoma. The chain carries TRBV6-1 and TRBJ2-7; tentatively, D is TRBD1 (6 bases). The specimen was blood, collected from a patient whose treatment included radiotherapy and nephrectomy. DNA of the CDR3: TGTGCCAGCATGGCCGAGGACAGATCTTACGAGCAGTACTTC. It encodes CASMAEDRSYEQYF.